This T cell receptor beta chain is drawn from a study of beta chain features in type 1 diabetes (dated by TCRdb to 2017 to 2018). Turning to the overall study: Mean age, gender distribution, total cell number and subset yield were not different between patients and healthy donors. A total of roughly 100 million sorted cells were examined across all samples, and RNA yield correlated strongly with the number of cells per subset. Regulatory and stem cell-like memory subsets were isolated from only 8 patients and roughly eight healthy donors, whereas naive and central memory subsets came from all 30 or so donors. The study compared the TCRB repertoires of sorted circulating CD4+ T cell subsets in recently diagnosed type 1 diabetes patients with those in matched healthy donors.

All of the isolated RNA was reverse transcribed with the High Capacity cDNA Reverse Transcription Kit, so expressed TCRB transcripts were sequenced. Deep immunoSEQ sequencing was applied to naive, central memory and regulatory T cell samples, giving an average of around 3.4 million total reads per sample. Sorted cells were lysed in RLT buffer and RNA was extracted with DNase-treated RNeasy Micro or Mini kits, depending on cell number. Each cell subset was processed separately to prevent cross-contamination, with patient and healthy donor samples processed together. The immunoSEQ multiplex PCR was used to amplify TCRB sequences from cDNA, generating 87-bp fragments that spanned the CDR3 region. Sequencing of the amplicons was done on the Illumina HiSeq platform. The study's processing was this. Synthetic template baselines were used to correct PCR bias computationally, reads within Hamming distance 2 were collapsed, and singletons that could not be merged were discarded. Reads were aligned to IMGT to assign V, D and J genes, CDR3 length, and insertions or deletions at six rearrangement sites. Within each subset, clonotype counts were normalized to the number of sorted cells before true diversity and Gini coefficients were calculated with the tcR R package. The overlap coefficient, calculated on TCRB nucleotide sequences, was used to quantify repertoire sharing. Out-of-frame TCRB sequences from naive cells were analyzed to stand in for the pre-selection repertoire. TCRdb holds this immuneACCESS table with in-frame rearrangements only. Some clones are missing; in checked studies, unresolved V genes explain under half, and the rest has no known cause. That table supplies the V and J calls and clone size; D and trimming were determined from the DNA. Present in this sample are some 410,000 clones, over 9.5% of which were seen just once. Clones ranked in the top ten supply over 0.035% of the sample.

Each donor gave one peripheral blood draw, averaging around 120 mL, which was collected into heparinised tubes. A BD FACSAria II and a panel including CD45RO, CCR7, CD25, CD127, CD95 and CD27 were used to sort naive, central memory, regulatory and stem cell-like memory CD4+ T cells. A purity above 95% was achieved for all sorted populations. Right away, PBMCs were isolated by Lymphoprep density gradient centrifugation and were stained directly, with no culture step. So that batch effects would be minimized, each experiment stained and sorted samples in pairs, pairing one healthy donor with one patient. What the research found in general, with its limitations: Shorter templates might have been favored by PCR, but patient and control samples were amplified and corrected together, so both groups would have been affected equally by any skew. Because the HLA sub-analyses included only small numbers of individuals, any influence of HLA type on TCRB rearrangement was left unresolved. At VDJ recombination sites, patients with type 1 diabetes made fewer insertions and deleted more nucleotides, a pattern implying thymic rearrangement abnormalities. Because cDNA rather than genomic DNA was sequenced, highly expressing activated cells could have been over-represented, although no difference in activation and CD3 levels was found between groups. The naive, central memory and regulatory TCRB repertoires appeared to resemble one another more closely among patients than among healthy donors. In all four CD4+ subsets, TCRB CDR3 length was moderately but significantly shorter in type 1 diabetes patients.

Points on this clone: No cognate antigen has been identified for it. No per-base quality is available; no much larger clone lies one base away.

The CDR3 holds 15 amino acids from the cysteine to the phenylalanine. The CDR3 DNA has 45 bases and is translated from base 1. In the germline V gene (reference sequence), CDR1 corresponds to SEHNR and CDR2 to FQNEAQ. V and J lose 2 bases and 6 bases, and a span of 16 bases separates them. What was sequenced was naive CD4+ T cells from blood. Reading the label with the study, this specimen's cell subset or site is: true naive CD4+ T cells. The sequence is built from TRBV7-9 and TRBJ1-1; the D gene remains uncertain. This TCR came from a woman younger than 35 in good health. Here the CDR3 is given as CASSLSSRVAPEAFF. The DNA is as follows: TGTGCCAGCAGCTTATCTTCTCGGGTGGCGCCTGAAGCTTTCTTT.